These T cell receptor beta chains were read from a single sample in a study of tumor-infiltrating lymphocytes in primary liver carcinoma. TCRdb re-analysed the multiplex PCR reads in MiXCR, keeping a single row per CDR3 protein. Of fewer than 250,000 distinct CDR3 sequences listed, 70% to 90% are singletons. Sequencing was performed on tumor tissue from primary liver carcinoma. These receptors originate from a man aged 40-49 years with primary liver carcinoma and hepatitis B virus infection. Each CDR3 is given with its conserved first and last residue. A D gene is named only where the DNA matches it firmly. Size is omitted from some rows. Given values are once, few, many or a class for expanded clones.

abundance	v_gene	d_gene	j_gene	CDR3aa	CDR3nt
-	TRBV29-1	TRBD1	TRBJ2-3	CSVSGTGASRTQYF	TGCAGTGTTTCCGGGACAGGGGCGTCACGTACGCAGTATTTT
-	TRBV11-2	-	TRBJ1-2	CASSLEEGRGILDYTF	TGTGCCAGCAGCTTAGAGGAAGGACGGGGGATCTTGGACTACACCTTC
-	TRBV6-1	-	TRBJ1-5	CASCWERGQPQHF	TGTGCCAGCTGCTGGGAGAGGGGTCAGCCTCAGCATTTT
-	TRBV4-3	-	TRBJ2-1	CASSQVHQRKPYNEQFF	TGCGCCAGTAGCCAAGTACATCAGCGGAAGCCCTACAATGAGCAGTTCTTC
-	TRBV6-1	TRBD1	TRBJ2-6	CASRLLRGGFSGANVLTF	TGTGCAAGCAGACTTCTTAGAGGGGGCTTCTCTGGGGCCAACGTCCTGACTTTC
few	TRBV2	TRBD1	TRBJ2-1	CASKGQGGHNEQFF	TGTGCCAGCAAAGGACAGGGCGGGCACAATGAGCAGTTCTTC
-	TRBV6-5	TRBD1	TRBJ2-5	CANSSQGDTQYF	TGTGCCAACAGCTCCCAGGGGGATACCCAGTACTTC
-	TRBV6-2/TRBV6-3	-	TRBJ2-1	CAISYTESSYSEQFF	TGTGCCATCAGTTACACGGAGAGCTCCTACAGTGAGCAGTTCTTC
-	TRBV5-1	TRBD2	TRBJ2-1	CASSKLGLAEANEQVF	TGCGCCAGCAGCAAGCTCGGACTAGCGGAAGCAAATGAGCAGGTCTTC
-	TRBV27	-	TRBJ2-3	CASSLDIPPGSTDTQYF	TGTGCCAGCAGTCTAGATATCCCCCCAGGGAGTACAGATACGCAGTATTTT
-	TRBV12-3/TRBV12-4	-	TRBJ2-5	CASSVSPGLKETQYF	TGTGCCAGCAGTGTTTCTCCCGGGCTAAAAGAGACCCAGTACTTC
-	TRBV6-5	TRBD1	TRBJ1-2	CASSHKPGQGVLAYTF	TGTGCCAGCAGTCACAAACCGGGACAGGGTGTTTTGGCCTACACCTTC
-	TRBV29-1	-	TRBJ2-7	CSAMSSAIGTPYDQYF	TGCAGCGCCATGTCATCTGCGATCGGCACTCCCTACGATCAGTACTTC
-	TRBV11-1	-	TRBJ2-1	CAGNPRVADSYNEQFF	TGTGCCGGCAACCCTCGGGTGGCGGACTCCTACAATGAGCAGTTCTTC
-	TRBV4-3	-	TRBJ1-5	CASSHEVHQPQHF	TGCGCGAGCAGCCATGAAGTACATCAGCCCCAGCATTTT
-	TRBV14	-	TRBJ2-3	CANSQRSKAGRPDF	TGTGCCAACAGTCAAAGATCAAAAGCGGGTAGGCCCGATTTT
-	TRBV4-1	TRBD1	TRBJ2-2	CASSPQTGVLDTGELLF	TGCGCCAGCAGCCCCCAAACAGGGGTCCTAGACACCGGGGAGCTGTTATTT
-	TRBV7-9	-	TRBJ2-1	CASNPSGTEQFF	TGTGCCAGCAACCCGTCAGGTACTGAGCAGTTCTTC
-	TRBV11-2	-	TRBJ2-1	CGSSLCVSNNEQFF	TGTGGCAGCAGCTTATGCGTCTCGAACAATGAGCAGTTTTTC
-	TRBV12-3/TRBV12-4	-	TRBJ2-7	CASSLLIGLKNEEYF	TGTGCTAGCAGTTTATTGATAGGGTTAAAGAACGAGGAGTACTTC
-	TRBV11-1	-	TRBJ2-1	CAISFPPSLEHFF	TGTGCCATCAGCTTCCCGCCTTCACTTGAGCACTTCTTC
-	TRBV4-2	-	TRBJ2-3	CASSQVEGGSAGTDTQYF	TGTGCCAGCAGCCAAGTTGAGGGTGGTAGCGCGGGAACAGATACGCAGTATTTT
-	TRBV6-2/TRBV6-3	-	TRBJ2-1	CTSSYRDSYNEQLF	TGTACCAGCAGTTACCGGGACTCCTACAATGAGCAGTTATTC
-	TRBV6-2/TRBV6-3	TRBD1	TRBJ1-5	CVSSSTGFNQPRHF	TGTGTCAGCAGCTCGACAGGGTTCAATCAGCCCCGGCATTTT
-	TRBV5-4	-	TRBJ2-3	CASSLGGDSTNMQYF	TGTGCCAGCAGCCTCGGCGGGGACAGCACAAATATGCAGTATTTT
-	TRBV29-1	-	TRBJ2-1	CSAGLSGVSDEQFF	TGCAGCGCTGGACTATCGGGAGTTTCCGATGAGCAGTTCTTC
many	TRBV28	-	TRBJ2-1	CASRGDPNNEQFF	TGTGCCAGCAGGGGCGACCCAAACAATGAGCAGTTCTTC
-	TRBV11-1	-	TRBJ2-3	CDSSSEGSSVGSRTDTKYF	TGTGACAGCAGCTCTGAGGGAAGCTCTGTTGGATCCCGCACAGATACGAAGTATTTT
-	TRBV4-1	TRBD2	TRBJ2-1	CASSPELARVYNEQFF	TGCGCCAGCAGCCCCGAACTAGCGAGGGTTTACAATGAACAGTTCTTC
-	TRBV12-5	TRBD1	TRBJ2-1	CTSGRDRVNNGQFF	TGTACTAGTGGTCGGGACAGGGTTAACAATGGGCAGTTCTTC
-	TRBV4-2	-	TRBJ2-1	CASRQGGSGDSYNEQLF	TGTGCCAGCAGACAAGGCGGTAGCGGAGACTCCTACAATGAGCAGCTCTTC